Below, 10 T cell receptor beta chains from the same sample are listed, as sequenced in a study of identical twins. TCRdb re-analysed the 5' RACE reads in MiXCR, keeping a single row per CDR3 protein. This sample has a few hundred thousand distinct CDR3 sequences, with around 9.7% found just once. The sample was naive T cells sorted from blood. The receptor source for this set is a woman aged 45-65 years in good health.

This clonotype has at least ten counts. The rearrangement joins TRBV15 to TRBJ2-3; TRBD1 agrees at 8 bases. Germline V gives CDR1 LNHNV, CDR2 YYDKDF (reference sequence). J gave up 3 bases and V 6 bases, and 8 bases lay outside the gene matches. This CDR3 has 15 amino acids. The CDR3 nucleotides read TGTGCCACCAGGCCGACAGGGGTTCGAACAGATACGCAGTATTTT. Amino acids: CATRPTGVRTDTQYF.

This clonotype was seen at least ten times. The chain is built from TRBV3-1 and TRBJ2-1; 7 bases match TRBD2. This CDR3 contains 15 residues. V lost 1 base and J lost 7; bases outside the gene matches: 7. Germline V gives CDR1 LGHDT, CDR2 YNNKEL (reference sequence). CDR3: CASSQVMGEGNEQFF. Here the CDR3 DNA reads TGTGCCAGCAGCCAAGTTATGGGGGAGGGGAATGAGCAGTTCTTC.

The rearrangement uses TRBV18 and TRBJ1-2; 8 nucleotides agree with TRBD1. Germline V gene lookup returns CDR1 KGHSH and CDR2 LQKENI. The CDR3 is made up of 14 amino acids. Germline trimming cut 1 base from V and 7 bases from J; bases unmatched to any gene: 5. In DNA form, the CDR3 reads TGTGCCAGCTCACCACGGGACAGGTACTCTGGCTACACCTTC. This sequence encodes CASSPRDRYSGYTF.

The V call is TRBV5-6, the J call TRBJ1-2; D call uncertain. V gave up 0 bases and J gave up 10 bases, with 10 bases separating them. This CDR3 has 12 amino acids. CDR1 and CDR2 from the germline V gene are SGHDT and YYEEEE. DNA of the CDR3: TGTGCCAGCAGCTTGGTTCCCGGGGACTACACCTTC. This codes for CASSLVPGDYTF.

The CDR3 sequence: CASSGPYTGELFF. The CDR3 DNA is TGTGCCAGTAGCGGACCCTATACCGGGGAGCTGTTTTTT. The rearrangement joins TRBV19 to TRBJ2-2, with D unclear. V was trimmed by 6 bases and J by 5 bases, leaving 10 bases between them. The CDR3 is 13 amino acids. The germline V gene encodes CDR1 LNHDA and CDR2 SQIVND (reference sequence).

This clonotype came up a few times. This rearrangement joins TRBV6-5 to TRBJ2-7; D gene unclear. CDR1 and CDR2 (germline): MNHEY, SVGAGI. The length of the CDR3 is 14 residues. Trimming removed 3 bases from V and 0 bases from J, with 9 bases in between. This CDR3 is CASSYTTSSYEQYF. CDR3 nucleotides: TGTGCCAGCAGTTATACGACTTCCTCCTACGAGCAGTACTTC.

This clonotype was found many times. The chain is built from TRBV12-3 or TRBV12-4 and TRBJ2-1; D uncertain. The ends were cut back, 7 bases at V and 8 bases at J, with 12 bases in the middle. The CDR3 has 12 amino acids. CDR3 loop: CASITWPDEQFF. CDR3 bases: TGTGCCAGCATTACTTGGCCCGATGAGCAGTTCTTC.

The chain uses TRBV27 and TRBJ1-3, with no clear D. Looked up from germline, CDR1 is MNHEY and CDR2 is SMNVEV (reference sequence). This CDR3 has 14 amino acids. Deletions cut 4 bases from V and 3 bases from J, with 10 bases between. The CDR3 loop is CASSSTGGGNTIYF. Here the CDR3 DNA reads TGTGCCAGCAGTTCGACGGGTGGTGGAAACACCATATATTTT.

This chain joins TRBV15 and TRBJ2-4; D remains unclear. V lost 0 bases and J 0 bases, leaving 15 bases between the germline ends. This CDR3 contains 18 residues. Germline lookup yields CDR1 LNHNV and CDR2 YYDKDF (reference sequence). The CDR3 sequence is CATSRDPKAFLAKNIQYF. The CDR3 DNA follows: TGTGCCACCAGCAGAGACCCTAAGGCATTCTTAGCCAAAAACATTCAGTACTTC.

A few counts support this clonotype. This sequence joins TRBV15 and TRBJ2-7, with 9 nucleotides matching TRBD2. J was trimmed by 3 bases and V by 1 base; bases with no gene match: 4. Per germline, CDR1 LNHNV and CDR2 YYDKDF (reference sequence). The CDR3 sequence is 15 residues long. The CDR3 loop is CATSRGAGGLYEQYV. The DNA of the CDR3 is TGTGCCACCAGCAGAGGAGCGGGAGGCCTCTACGAGCAGTACGTC.